This T cell receptor (beta chain) came from a study of shared clonotypes between healthy human individuals. Regarding the study as a whole: Only blood was sampled; tissue repertoires likely differ.

Sequencing was performed with immunoSEQ multiplex PCR; in TCRdb, only in-frame clones are kept and a portion is missing. The sample includes approximately 510,000 clones, about four fifths of them seen just once. V lost 5 bases to trimming and J lost 3 bases; unmatched junction nucleotides: 13. The CDR3 is 16 residues long. CDR1 is LNHDA, CDR2 SQIVND, per germline (reference sequence). This clone has a single count. The antigen remains unidentified. The sequence came from a woman aged 40 to 50 in good health. Some clones in this sample may be carry-over from other donors' samples. The chain joins TRBV19 to TRBJ2-7; 7 bases are shared with TRBD1. The sequenced sample consisted of PBMCs. CDR3 sequence: CASSPFTGVPGYEQYF. The CDR3 DNA is TGTGCCAGTAGTCCCTTTACAGGGGTCCCTGGCTACGAGCAGTACTTC.